This T cell receptor beta chain stems from a study of shared clonotypes between healthy human individuals. Study findings and constraints: As a rule, naive subsets had a larger estimated richness than memory subsets.

Per the germline V gene, CDR1 is SNHLY and CDR2 is FYNNEI. V lost 9 bases to trimming and J lost 7 bases; unmatched junction nucleotides: 6. The CDR3 totals 12 residues. A word on this clone: Its cognate antigen is unknown.

Method: immunoSEQ multiplex PCR; TCRdb's copy keeps in-frame clones and lacks some. The sample contains some 380,000 clones, roughly 96% of which appear only once. The V gene is TRBV2, the J gene TRBJ2-5, with 9 positions matching TRBD1. Sequences were obtained from memory CD8+ T cells sorted from blood. Indicated subset: CD45RO+ cells pooled with CCR7-negative TemRA cells. The receptor was derived from a man younger than 40 in good health. CDR3 in amino acids: CASRTGVGTQYF. The CDR3 DNA follows: TGTGCCAGTAGGACAGGGGTAGGGACCCAGTACTTC.